This entry lists 21 T cell receptor beta chains sequenced from one sample in a study of cytomegalovirus exposure and HLA in healthy donors. Use of 60 Vbeta and 13 Jbeta primers characterized the PCR. The protocol was immunoSEQ multiplex PCR, while the TCRdb copy is restricted to in-frame clones and leaves out a portion. The table includes 90,000 to 100,000 clones, around 80% detected once. The sample consisted of PBMCs. These receptor sequences come from a woman in her sixties in good health and CMV-seronegative.

V is TRBV7-8 and J is TRBJ1-5; D is perhaps TRBD1 (5 bases). Germline V lookup: CDR1 SGHVS, CDR2 FQNEAQ. Trimming left V 2 bases short and J 3 bases short, with 14 bases between. The CDR3 runs 16 residues. The CDR3 reads CASSLLVGQLNQPQHF. For the CDR3, the DNA is TGTGCCAGCAGCTTACTTGTGGGGCAGCTCAATCAGCCCCAGCATTTT.

The chain links TRBV12-5 to TRBJ2-2; 7 bases are shared with TRBD2. The CDR3 is 13 amino acids. V shed 3 bases and J 8 bases; nucleotides not matched to a gene: 3. CDR1 is LGHNT and CDR2 is FRNRAP in the germline V gene. CDR3 nucleotides: TGTGCTAGTGGTTTAACTAGCGCGGGGGAGCTGTTTTTT. Its translation: CASGLTSAGELFF.

This chain joins TRBV6-4 and TRBJ2-5; 8 bases match TRBD1. J lost 2 bases, V lost 10 bases, and 15 bases had no gene match. Germline CDR1 MRHNA, CDR2 SNTAGT. The CDR3 runs to 16 residues. The CDR3 region has the DNA TGTGCCACCAACTACAAACAGGGGGTAAAACAAGAGACCCAGTACTTC. Encoded protein: CATNYKQGVKQETQYF.

This clone is a singleton in its sample. The rearrangement uses TRBV19 and TRBJ1-2; D unclear. Trimming removed 5 bases at V and 4 bases at J, with 11 bases between. This CDR3 has 13 residues. Germline lookup yields CDR1 LNHDA and CDR2 SQIVND (reference sequence). CDR3 sequence (DNA): TGTGCCAGTAGTCCGGTACTAGGCTATGGCTACACCTTC. Translated, it gives CASSPVLGYGYTF.

A few counts support this clone. The chain combines TRBV11-2 with TRBJ1-1; 8 positions match TRBD1. The CDR3 sequence is 18 residues long. Unmatched junction bases numbered 18, after V lost 5 bases and J lost 4 bases. Germline lookup yields CDR1 SGHAT and CDR2 FQNNGV. CDR3 coding DNA: TGTGCCAGCAGCCTGAGGACAGGGATGACGCGTCGTGTCACTGAAGCTTTCTTT. It specifies CASSLRTGMTRRVTEAFF.

This clone was detected a few times. The CDR3 DNA is TGCGCCAGCAGCTTGGAGAGCGACCTAACCTACGAGCAGTACTTC. Amino acid sequence: CASSLESDLTYEQYF. The rearrangement joins TRBV5-1 to TRBJ2-7; unclear D gene. V dropped 0 bases and J dropped 2 bases, with 12 bases sitting between them. This CDR3 comprises 15 residues. The germline gives CDR1 SGHRS, CDR2 YFSETQ. The variable domain in full, completed from reference TRBV5-1 and TRBJ2-7, reads KAGVTQTPRYLIKTRGQQVTLSCSPISGHRSVSWYQQTPGQGLQFLFEYFSETQRNKGNFPGRFSGRQFSNSRSEMNVSTLELGDSALYLCASSLESDLTYEQYFGPGTRLTVT.

The gene calls are TRBV28 and TRBJ2-1; 7 bases fit TRBD1. Trimming at V came to 6 bases and at J to 0 bases, leaving 5 bases not matched to a gene. The V gene's germline CDR1 is MDHEN and CDR2 SYDVKM. The CDR3 runs 15 residues. The CDR3 nucleotides are TGTGCCAGCAGCTCGGGACAGAGCTCCTACAATGAGCAGTTCTTC. It encodes CASSSGQSSYNEQFF.

The chain carries TRBV5-4 and TRBJ1-1; unclear D gene. From germline, CDR1 is SGHNT and CDR2 YYREEE (reference sequence). CDR3 length equals 15 residues. V dropped 1 base and J dropped 4 bases, with 14 bases sitting between them. For the CDR3, the DNA is TGTGCCAGCAGCTTGCCGGGGTCCCCTCCCACTGAAGCTTTCTTT. It is translated as CASSLPGSPPTEAFF.

The chain recombines TRBV25-1 with TRBJ1-4, with D perhaps matching TRBD1 (5 bases). The CDR3 is 14 residues long. CDR1 MGHDK and CDR2 SYGVNS come from the germline V gene. Trimming left V 2 bases short and J 3 bases short, with 7 bases between. This CDR3 is CASSEQGSNEKLFF. DNA of the CDR3: TGTGCCAGCAGTGAACAGGGTTCTAATGAAAAACTGTTTTTT.

V and J are TRBV19 and TRBJ2-5; perhaps TRBD2 as D (5 bases). The CDR3 sequence is 13 residues long. Germline CDR1 is LNHDA and CDR2 is SQIVND (reference sequence). V dropped 3 bases and J dropped 3 bases, with 8 bases sitting between them. Written as DNA, the CDR3 is TGTGCCAGTAGTATGCGGGCAGAAGAGACCCAGTACTTC. Translated, it gives CASSMRAEETQYF.

The rearrangement joins TRBV7-9 to TRBJ1-2; 7 nucleotides match TRBD1. The CDR3 is made up of 16 amino acids. The J segment lost 4 bases and the V segment lost 1 base, leaving 9 bases of the junction unmatched. Germline V gives CDR1 SEHNR, CDR2 FQNEAQ (reference sequence). The CDR3 DNA reads TGTGCCAGCAGCTTAGAGACTTTACAGGGGCCCTATGGCTACACCTTC. Translating gives CASSLETLQGPYGYTF.

This CDR3 is CASSSGLAGWDTQYF. The CDR3, as DNA: TGTGCCAGCAGCTCTGGACTAGCGGGATGGGATACGCAGTATTTT. The chain combines TRBV7-9 with TRBJ2-3; 12 bases agree with TRBD2. The ends lost 4 bases at V and 6 bases at J; junction bases unmatched: 5. CDR1 is SEHNR, CDR2 FQNEAQ, per germline (reference sequence). The CDR3 runs 15 residues.

There are a few counts of this clone. The rearrangement uses TRBV6-5 and TRBJ1-5; D is ambiguous. This CDR3 region has 13 residues. V lost 0 bases and J lost 6, with 6 bases in between. Germline V gene lookup returns CDR1 MNHEY and CDR2 SVGAGI. The CDR3 is CASSYSFRQPQHF. In DNA, the CDR3 is TGTGCCAGCAGTTACTCCTTCCGTCAGCCCCAGCATTTT.

In this sample, this clone turned up a few times. This rearrangement joins TRBV7-2 to TRBJ2-5; 7 bases match TRBD1. V lost 5 bases, J lost 6 bases, and 18 bases stayed unmatched. The CDR3 runs to 17 residues. Germline V gene sequence: CDR1 SGHTA, CDR2 FQGNSA. CDR3 coding DNA: TGTGCCAGCAGCACCGAGGGGGCTGGCCCCCCGGTAAAGACCCAGTACTTC. Amino acids: CASSTEGAGPPVKTQYF.

The rearrangement uses TRBV7-6 and TRBJ1-2; 9 positions match TRBD1. The junction had 3 bases not matched to a gene; V was cut back by 4 bases and J by 6 bases. Germline V lookup: CDR1 SGHVS, CDR2 FNYEAQ. The CDR3 has 13 amino acids. The CDR3, as DNA: TGTGCCAGCAGCTCAGGACAGGGGCATGGCTACACCTTC. It encodes CASSSGQGHGYTF.

This chain uses TRBV10-3 with TRBJ1-1, with 9 bases lining up with TRBD1. CDR1 and CDR2 from the germline V gene are ENHRY and SYGVKD. The CDR3 spans 16 residues. The ends lost 8 bases at V and 0 bases at J; junction bases unmatched: 10. In DNA, the CDR3 is TGTGCCATCTCATCCGGGACAGGGACCTTGAACACTGAAGCTTTCTTT. Encoded protein: CAISSGTGTLNTEAFF.

As for this clone: The germline gene is not matched at one end of the junction; a read error may be the cause. The chain carries TRBV6-5 and TRBJ2-5; 8 bases fit TRBD2. The length of the CDR3 is 16 residues. The germline V gene encodes CDR1 MNHEY and CDR2 SVGAGI. The CDR3 protein is CASSYIASGPQGTQYF. The CDR3 DNA is TGTGCCAGCAGTTACATTGCTAGCGGGCCCCAAGGGACCCAGTACTTC.

V usage is TRBV28 and J usage is TRBJ1-2, with 10 bases that match TRBD1. V was clipped by 9 bases and J by 1 base; unmatched bases: 11. The CDR3 is made up of 16 amino acids. Germline CDR1 reads MDHEN; CDR2 reads SYDVKM. CDR3 amino acids: CASDPGQGIINYGYTF. CDR3 nucleotides: TGTGCCAGTGACCCGGGACAGGGGATCATTAACTATGGCTACACCTTC.

The J gene is TRBJ1-4, the V gene TRBV27, with TRBD1 as a possible D gene (5 bases). Germline assignment: CDR1 MNHEY and CDR2 SMNVEV (reference sequence). The CDR3 length is 15 residues. Deletions cut 4 bases from V and 7 bases from J, with 16 bases between. The chain's CDR3 is CASSSPGLGREKLFF. CDR3 coding DNA: TGTGCCAGCAGTTCCCCGGGACTAGGTCGTGAAAAACTGTTTTTT.

The genes are TRBV27 and TRBJ1-2; TRBD1 might be the D (6 bases). Germline-derived CDR1 and CDR2 are MNHEY and SMNVEV (reference sequence). This CDR3 spans 14 amino acids. V was trimmed by 0 bases and J by 4 bases, leaving 9 bases between them. The CDR3 sequence: CASSLSQGTYGYTF. In DNA form, the CDR3 reads TGTGCCAGCAGTTTATCGCAGGGGACCTATGGCTACACCTTC.

This chain joins TRBV5-1 and TRBJ1-2, with a possible D match to TRBD1 (5 bases). This CDR3 contains 13 residues. Looked up from germline, CDR1 is SGHRS and CDR2 is YFSETQ. V lost 0 bases to trimming and J lost 5 bases, with 8 bases between them. The CDR3 spells CASSLEQDYGYTF. The CDR3, as DNA: TGCGCCAGCAGCTTGGAACAGGATTATGGCTACACCTTC.